This TCR beta chain came from a study of cytomegalovirus exposure and HLA in healthy donors. General observations from the study: Later work found most CMV-associated TCR beta chains apparently HLA-restricted. The authors later linked a missense DCLRE1C variant to TCR beta V- and J-gene trimming. In vitro experiments confirmed that three CMV-associated chains were specific for CMV antigens.

Comments on this clone: The target antigen is unknown.

Per the germline V gene, CDR1 is KGHSH and CDR2 is LQKENI. V lost 4 bases and J 4 bases, leaving 10 bases between the germline ends. The CDR3 spans 14 residues. The primer mix had 60 Vbeta and 13 Jbeta primers. This table comes from immunoSEQ multiplex PCR, and its TCRdb copy is limited to in-frame clones, with some not included. The sample totals 130,000 to 150,000 clones. The TCR sequence derives from a man aged 35-49 years in good health and CMV-seronegative. The material sequenced was PBMCs. The chain has TRBV18 and TRBJ1-4; tentative D call: TRBD1 (5 bases). The CDR3 region has the DNA TGTGCCAGCTCACGGTCAGGGCTTAATGAAAAACTGTTTTTT. This encodes CASSRSGLNEKLFF.